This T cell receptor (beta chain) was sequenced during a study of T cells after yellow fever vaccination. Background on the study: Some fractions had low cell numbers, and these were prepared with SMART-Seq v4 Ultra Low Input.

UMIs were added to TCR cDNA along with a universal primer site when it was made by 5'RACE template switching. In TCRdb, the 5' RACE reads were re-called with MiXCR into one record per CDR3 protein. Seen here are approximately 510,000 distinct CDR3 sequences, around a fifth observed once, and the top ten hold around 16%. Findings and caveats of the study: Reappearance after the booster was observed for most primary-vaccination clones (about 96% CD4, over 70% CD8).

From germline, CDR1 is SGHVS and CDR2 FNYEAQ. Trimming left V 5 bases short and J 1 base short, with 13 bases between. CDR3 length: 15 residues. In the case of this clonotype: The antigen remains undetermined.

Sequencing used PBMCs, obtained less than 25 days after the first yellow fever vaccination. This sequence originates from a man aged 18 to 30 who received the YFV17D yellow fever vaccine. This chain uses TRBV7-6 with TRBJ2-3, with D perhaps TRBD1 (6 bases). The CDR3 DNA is TGTGCCAGCAGCACCGGGACACTCGGCACAGATACGCAGTATTTT. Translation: CASSTGTLGTDTQYF.